The 15 T cell receptor beta chains given below trace back to one sample, sequenced in a study of cytomegalovirus exposure and HLA in healthy donors. Researchers ran the PCR with 60 Vbeta and 13 Jbeta primers. The method was immunoSEQ multiplex PCR; TCRdb's version includes in-frame clones alone and lacks a portion of them. In the table there are some 100,000 clones, around two thirds of which are singletons. The sample comprised PBMCs. These receptors were taken from a woman in her twenties or thirties in good health and CMV-seropositive.

V gene TRBV19 combines with J gene TRBJ1-1; a possible D gene is TRBD1 (6 bases). This CDR3 spans 15 amino acids. V was trimmed by 6 bases and J by 0 bases, leaving 14 bases between them. Germline lookup yields CDR1 LNHDA and CDR2 SQIVND (reference sequence). The CDR3 spells CASSRVGQMNTEAFF. CDR3 DNA: TGTGCCAGTAGCCGTGTGGGACAAATGAACACTGAAGCTTTCTTT.

V gene TRBV19 combines with J gene TRBJ1-4, with no clear D. Germline V CDR1 and CDR2: LNHDA, SQIVND (reference sequence). The CDR3 is 14 residues long. V shed 5 bases and J shed 4 bases, with 11 bases lying between them. DNA of the CDR3: TGTGCCAGTAGTGATTTGGGAGGTAATGAAAAACTGTTTTTT. It yields the protein CASSDLGGNEKLFF.

This rearrangement joins TRBV19 to TRBJ1-2; 9 nucleotides line up with TRBD1. Germline lookup yields CDR1 LNHDA and CDR2 SQIVND (reference sequence). The CDR3 extends over 13 amino acids. V was pared by 3 bases and J by 8 bases, with 4 bases of the junction left unmatched. The DNA for the CDR3 is TGTGCCAGTAGTATGACAGGGGGTGGCGGCTACACCTTC. As protein: CASSMTGGGGYTF.

V and J are TRBV9 and TRBJ2-3, with 8 positions matching TRBD2. The CDR3 length is 14 residues. The V gene end was trimmed by 3 bases and the J gene end by 8 bases; junction bases not matched to a gene: 8. The germline gives CDR1 SGDLS, CDR2 YYNGEE. The CDR3 reads CASSAVGGARTQYF. CDR3 in DNA: TGTGCCAGCAGCGCAGTCGGGGGGGCTCGTACGCAGTATTTT. Filled out from reference TRBV9 and TRBJ2-3, the complete variable domain reads DSGVTQTPKHLITATGQRVTLRCSPRSGDLSVYWYQQSLDQGLQFLIQYYNGEERAKGNILERFSAQQFPDLHSELNLSSLELGDSALYFCASSAVGGARTQYFGPGTRLTVL.

This clone came up a few times. J is TRBJ1-2 and V is TRBV29-1, with 10 positions matching TRBD1. Germline loops: CDR1 SQVTM, CDR2 ANQGSEA. V was pared by 8 bases and J by 5 bases, with 11 bases of the junction left unmatched. This CDR3 has 14 residues. CDR3 sequence: CSFTGTGEGYGYTF. The CDR3 nucleotides read TGCAGCTTCACCGGGACAGGGGAGGGGTATGGCTACACCTTC. Using reference TRBV29-1 and TRBJ1-2 for the parts outside the CDR3, the full variable domain is SAVISQKPSRDICQRGTSLTIQCQVDSQVTMMFWYRQQPGQSLTLIATANQGSEATYESGFVIDKFPISRPNLTFSTLTVSNMSPEDSSIYLCSFTGTGEGYGYTFGSGTRLTVV.

The chain combines TRBV5-1 with TRBJ1-2; D is perhaps TRBD1 (5 bases). The germline gives CDR1 SGHRS, CDR2 YFSETQ. The CDR3 is 15 residues long. Trimming took off 0 bases at V and 3 bases at J, with 12 bases between the two ends. CDR3 sequence: CASSLVMGLDYGYTF. The CDR3 DNA reads as TGCGCCAGCAGCTTGGTTATGGGGCTTGACTATGGCTACACCTTC.

This clone was recorded a few times. The chain joins TRBV9 to TRBJ2-5; a possible D gene is TRBD2 (6 bases). This CDR3 spans 15 amino acids. Trimming removed 4 bases from V and 1 base from J, with 14 bases in between. From germline, CDR1 is SGDLS and CDR2 YYNGEE. Here the CDR3 reads CASSPYGGFQETQYF. CDR3 in DNA: TGTGCCAGCAGCCCGTACGGGGGATTCCAAGAGACCCAGTACTTC.

This clone was counted only a few times. The chain links TRBV7-3 to TRBJ1-1, with 8 bases lining up with TRBD1. This CDR3 region has 13 residues. The V gene's germline CDR1 is SGHTA and CDR2 FQGTGA. The ends lost 2 bases at V and 8 bases at J; junction bases unmatched: 4. The CDR3 coding sequence is TGTGCCAGCAGCTTAGACCGACAGGGGGAAGCTTTCTTT. Amino acids: CASSLDRQGEAFF.

This chain joins TRBV12-5 and TRBJ1-3; D may be TRBD1 (6 bases). Germline V gene sequence: CDR1 LGHNT, CDR2 FRNRAP. Trimming cost V 10 bases and J 1 base, with 11 bases left between them. The CDR3 has 13 residues. CDR3 sequence reads: CATLGQSGNTIYF. CDR3 nucleotide sequence: TGTGCTACTCTGGGACAATCTGGAAACACCATATATTTT.

The genes are TRBV7-9 and TRBJ2-7; 8 nucleotides agree with TRBD2. This CDR3 has 15 amino acids. CDR1 and CDR2 (germline): SEHNR, FQNEAQ (reference sequence). Losses at the gene ends were 6 bases for V and 2 bases for J; bases not matched to a gene: 9. CDR3 sequence: CASRQNTGGAYEQYF. The CDR3 nucleotides read TGTGCCAGCAGACAAAATACCGGGGGGGCCTACGAGCAGTACTTC. Full variable domain (missing parts from reference TRBV7-9 and TRBJ2-7): DTGVSQNPRHKITKRGQNVTFRCDPISEHNRLYWYRQTLGQGPEFLTYFQNEAQLEKSRLLSDRFSAERPKGSFSTLEIQRTEQGDSAMYLCASRQNTGGAYEQYFGPGTRLTVT.

A remark on this clone: This sample includes further DNA sequences coding for the same CDR3. The chain combines TRBV7-9 with TRBJ1-5, with D tentatively TRBD1 (6 bases). In germline, CDR1 is SEHNR, CDR2 FQNEAQ (reference sequence). The CDR3 sequence is 15 residues long. V was trimmed by 4 bases and J by 2 bases, leaving 12 bases between them. CDR3 region: CASSSQGLGNQPQHF. CDR3 in DNA: TGTGCCAGCAGCTCGCAGGGGTTGGGCAATCAGCCCCAGCATTTT.

This chain links TRBV28 with TRBJ1-2; 10 nucleotides align to TRBD1. Germline CDR1 reads MDHEN; CDR2 reads SYDVKM. The V and J ends lost 1 base and 10 bases, in that order; junction bases with no gene match: 6. This CDR3 is 14 amino acids long. CDR3 DNA sequence: TGTGCCAGCAGTTTATTGCAGGACAGGGGGATCTACACCTTC. It translates to CASSLLQDRGIYTF.

V and J are TRBV7-2 and TRBJ2-5; no definite D call. The J call may be mistaken, given a closer DNA end match to TRBJ2-7. The germline V gene has CDR1 SGHTA and CDR2 FQGNSA. The CDR3 covers 13 residues. The CDR3 region is CASSLQVAYEQYF. The CDR3 region has the DNA TGTGCCAGCAGCTTACAGGTGGCCTACGAGCAGTACTTC.

Only a few counts were recorded for this clone. The gene calls are TRBV21-1 and TRBJ2-1; TRBD1 was called by the table and not checked on the DNA. TRBV21-1 has pseudogene status. The CDR3 covers 10 residues. The CDR3 coding sequence is TGTGCCAGAAATACAGGGGTAGAGTTCTTC. Protein product: CARNTGVEFF.

This clone was picked up a small number of times. The V gene is TRBV20-1, the J gene TRBJ1-3; no reliable D call. Germline V gene lookup returns CDR1 DFQATT and CDR2 SNEGSKA (reference sequence). The CDR3 has 11 residues. V lost 6 bases and J 3 bases, leaving 6 bases between the germline ends. The CDR3 nucleotides read TGCAGTGCCGCGAGTGGAAACACCATATATTTT. This sequence encodes CSAASGNTIYF.